This T cell receptor beta chain was sequenced for a study of blood T cell repertoires in COVID-19. In the study overall: Whether acute or convalescent, the COVID-19 samples came from the United States, Italy and Spain.

TCRdb keeps only in-frame clones here, not all; method: immunoSEQ multiplex PCR. The top ten clones hold approximately 1% of a sample with over 250,000 clones, 88% of them seen once. Trimming took 5 bases from V and 0 from J; bases not matched to a gene: 9. Germline CDR1 reads MNHEY; CDR2 reads SMNVEV (reference sequence). This CDR3 is built from 16 residues. This study enrolled people aged roughly 18 to 89 from roughly 22 US geographic areas. Resolution of symptoms, clearance, or two negative PCRs was present in recovered Cohort 3 donors. The specimen sequenced was PBMCs or T cells enriched from blood (not recorded which). This rearrangement joins TRBV27 to TRBJ1-1, with 7 nucleotides matching TRBD1. The TCR sequence derives from a woman aged 25 to 45 who had recovered from COVID-19. The CDR3 spells CASSPRGQLMNTEAFF. The DNA for the CDR3 is TGTGCCAGCAGTCCTCGGGGACAGCTCATGAACACTGAAGCTTTCTTT.